This TCR beta chain was observed in a study of cytomegalovirus exposure and HLA in healthy donors. Points from the study as a whole: Researchers counted approximately 160 TCR beta chains as cytomegalovirus-associated.

Comment on this clone: As yet, its antigen is unknown.

It was with 60 Vbeta and 13 Jbeta primers that the PCR ran. Some clones are missing from TCRdb's copy, which holds only in-frame ones; the method was immunoSEQ multiplex PCR. This sample has about 240,000 clones, with about 81% found just once. Germline assignment: CDR1 SGHAT and CDR2 FQNNGV. J gave up 1 base and V 1 base, and 5 bases lay outside the gene matches. The CDR3 has 17 amino acids. Sequences were obtained from PBMCs. The TCR sequence derives from a woman aged 55-69 years in good health and CMV-seropositive. V is TRBV11-2 and J is TRBJ2-5, with 11 nucleotides matching TRBD2. The CDR3 coding sequence is TGTGCCAGCAGCTTAGGGATAGCGGGAGGGACCCAAGAGACCCAGTACTTC. Residues: CASSLGIAGGTQETQYF. Full variable domain (remainder filled in from reference TRBV11-2 and TRBJ2-5): EAGVAQSPRYKIIEKRQSVAFWCNPISGHATLYWYQQILGQGPKLLIQFQNNGVVDDSQLPKDRFSAERLKGVDSTLKIQPAKLEDSAVYLCASSLGIAGGTQETQYFGPGTRLLVL.